The present T cell receptor beta chain was sequenced within a study of OX40 agonist ivuxolimab in advanced cancers. Study observations and caveats: Clonal expansion among partial responders at 0.1-3.0 mg/kg ranked near the lowest. CD4+ and CD8+ blood T cells expanded clonally by week 6 at 0.1 to 3.0 mg/kg.

As concerns this clone: The antigen is not known.

V lost 6 bases and J lost 0, with 8 bases in between. The CDR3 runs 14 residues. Germline assignment: CDR1 ENHRY and CDR2 SYGVKD. The assay was immunoSEQ multiplex PCR, and TCRdb's table has in-frame clones only and misses some. Among about 80,000 clones listed, 80% to 90% were seen once. The sampling schedule covered blood at baseline, cycle 4 day 1, and cycle 7 day 1. This chain uses TRBV10-3 with TRBJ2-2, with a tentative D call TRBD1 (5 bases). This sample comprised CD4+ or CD8+ T cells sorted from blood, obtained in a trial of the OX40 agonist ivuxolimab. This receptor was identified in an adult with an advanced solid tumor such as melanoma, head and neck, liver or kidney cancer. CDR3 in amino acids: CAIRDKANTGELFF. The CDR3 DNA sequence: TGTGCCATCAGGGACAAGGCGAACACCGGGGAGCTGTTTTTT.